This record covers a single TCR beta chain. The antigen remains undetermined. Clones were read by immunoSEQ multiplex PCR, and TCRdb kept only the in-frame ones, dropping some. Seen here are some 1,100,000 clones, 78% observed once, and the top ten hold 0.5% to 0.6%. The record originates from a study of shared clonotypes between healthy human individuals. Study context: Donors had three CD4 naive, three CD4 memory, two CD8 naive and one CD8 memory plate apiece. The study, taken as a whole, reports: A reduction in generation probabilities was seen for non-shared clonotypes relative to those shared by all four donors.

The length of the CDR3 is 15 residues. CDR1 and CDR2 from the germline V gene are SGHTA and FQGTGA. The junction had 9 bases not matched to a gene; V was cut back by 5 bases and J by 6 bases. The V call is TRBV7-3, the J call TRBJ2-1; 8 bases are a match to TRBD1. Sequencing was done on a sample of memory CD4+ T cells from PBMCs. The subset denotes: CD45RA-negative fraction. The receptor's source is a man between 18 and 35 years old in good health. Some clones in this sample may be carry-over from other donors' samples. CDR3 DNA sequence: TGTGCCAGCAGCCTTGTGCAGGGGGCGGGCAATGAGCAGTTCTTC. It specifies CASSLVQGAGNEQFF.